Sequencing of this T cell receptor beta chain was carried out in a study of blood T cells in healthy people across ages. The wider study: With template switching, about one barcoded beta molecule was captured per two T cells. Study outcomes and limitations: Naive T cell percentage by flow cytometry tracked strongly with beta diversity.

This clonotype was seen only a few times. The antigen remains undetermined. This CDR3 spans 16 amino acids. Germline V gives CDR1 SQVTM, CDR2 ANQGSEA. Deletions cut 4 bases from V and 2 bases from J, with 17 bases between. A second PCR, run for roughly 7 to 12 cycles, used a sample-barcoded 5' primer plus a J-beta primer mix. One entry per CDR3 protein results from TCRdb running MiXCR on the 5' RACE reads. Of 1.5 million to 2 million distinct CDR3 sequences listed, about 31% are singletons. The chain couples TRBV29-1 to TRBJ1-4, with D possibly being TRBD1 (5 bases). What was sequenced was blood. The origin of this receptor is a woman aged 25 to 45 in good health. CDR3 coding DNA: TGCAGCGTTGTTAAAACGCAAGGGGTTACTAATGAAAAACTGTTTTTT. It yields the protein CSVVKTQGVTNEKLFF.